Listed below are T cell receptor beta chains from one sample, sequenced in a study of identical twins. TCRdb redid the calling of the 5' RACE reads with MiXCR, one entry per CDR3 protein. The sample records 450,000 or so distinct CDR3 sequences, around 14% being singletons. These sequences were also reported in another study, on yellow fever vaccine responses in identical twins.

Sequences were obtained from CD4+ T cells sorted from blood. The receptors originated from a young woman in good health. Both conserved end residues are part of each CDR3. The D gene is left open where the match is weak. Part of the rows lack a size; the others show once, few, many or a class for expanded clones.

size	V	length	J	D	DNA	CDR3
many	TRBV18	11	TRBJ2-1	-	TGCGCCAGCAGCCCAAGCAATGAGCAGTTCTTC	CASSPSNEQFF
few	TRBV6-6	13	TRBJ2-1	TRBD1	TGTGCCAGCAGGCCGACAGGGATCAATGAGCAGTTCTTC	CASRPTGINEQFF
many	TRBV7-9	15	TRBJ1-1	TRBD1	TGTGCCAGCAGCCCACGGACAGGGGCCCACACTGAAGCTTTCTTT	CASSPRTGAHTEAFF
many	TRBV28	16	TRBJ2-7	TRBD2	TGTGCCAGCAGTAATCCACGACTAGCGGGAAGGTACGAGCAGTACTTC	CASSNPRLAGRYEQYF
few	TRBV6-1	15	TRBJ2-5	TRBD1	TGTGCCAGCAGCCCGGGACAGGCCCCCTTAGAGACCCAGTACTTC	CASSPGQAPLETQYF
few	TRBV5-1	15	TRBJ2-1	TRBD2	TGCGCCAGCAGCGCGGGACTAGCGGGGCTCGATGAGCAGTTCTTC	CASSAGLAGLDEQFF
few	TRBV21-1	18	TRBJ2-2	-	TGTGCCAGCAGCAAAGTCTCGGCAGGGGGGCCGAACACCGGGGAGCTGTTTTTT	CASSKVSAGGPNTGELFF
few	TRBV4-2	13	TRBJ2-1	-	TGTGCCAGCAGCCAAGATATGGAAAGGTCTCGGTTCTTC	CASSQDMERSRFF
few	TRBV7-2	16	TRBJ2-1	TRBD2	TGTGCCAGCAGCTTAGAGACTAGCGTATCATACAATGAGCAGTTCTTC	CASSLETSVSYNEQFF
many	TRBV7-6	16	TRBJ2-3	TRBD2	TGTGCCAGCAGCCGAGGACTAGCGGGAGTTTTTGATACGCAGTATTTT	CASSRGLAGVFDTQYF
-	TRBV6-1	14	TRBJ1-6	-	TGTGCCAGCACCCAACAGGGACCTAATTCACCCCTCCACTTT	CASTQQGPNSPLHF
-	TRBV5-1	15	TRBJ2-7	-	TGCGCCAGCAGCTTGGTGGGGGGCCCGGTCTACGAGCAGTACTTC	CASSLVGGPVYEQYF
-	TRBV7-8	15	TRBJ1-1	-	TGTGCCAGCAGCTTAGGAGTGCAGGCCCCCACTGAAGCTTTCTTT	CASSLGVQAPTEAFF
-	TRBV6-2/TRBV6-3	13	TRBJ2-3	-	TGTGCCAGCGGAGTACCTCACGCAGATACGCAGTATTTT	CASGVPHADTQYF
few	TRBV27	12	TRBJ2-3	-	TGTGCCAGCAGTTCGGCCGCGTTTACGCAGTATTTT	CASSSAAFTQYF
few	TRBV3-1	14	TRBJ2-7	-	TGTGCCAGCAGCCGTTGGACATCCACCTACGAGCAGTACTTC	CASSRWTSTYEQYF
few	TRBV7-8	14	TRBJ2-7	TRBD1	TGTGCCAGCAGCACAGGGACAGGGTACTACGAGCAGTACTTC	CASSTGTGYYEQYF
few	TRBV5-1	15	TRBJ1-1	-	TGCGCCAGCAGCTCTACGGACAGACTGAACACTGAAGCTTTCTTT	CASSSTDRLNTEAFF
few	TRBV6-2/TRBV6-3	14	TRBJ2-5	-	TGTGCCAGCAGTTACCTGACGGGGTTGGAGACCCAGTACTTC	CASSYLTGLETQYF
-	TRBV5-6	13	TRBJ2-5	-	TGTGCCAGCAGGTCCAGAGGACAAGAGACCCAGTACTTC	CASRSRGQETQYF
-	TRBV9	15	TRBJ1-1	-	TGTGCCAGCAGCGCCGCTCAGGGGCCGAACACTGAAGCTTTCTTT	CASSAAQGPNTEAFF
few	TRBV7-2	12	TRBJ2-3	-	TGTGCCAGCAGCCATTATTCAGATACGCAGTATTTT	CASSHYSDTQYF
few	TRBV6-5	11	TRBJ1-1	TRBD1	TGTGCCAGCAGTTACGGACAGGCGGCTTTCTTT	CASSYGQAAFF
-	TRBV7-2	15	TRBJ2-5	-	TGTGCCAGCAGCCAACGCCGGGGCGCTTTAGAGGTCCAGTACTTC	CASSQRRGALEVQYF
many	TRBV12-3/TRBV12-4	11	TRBJ2-5	-	TGTGCCAGCAAGAGGGGAGAGACCCAGTACTTC	CASKRGETQYF
-	TRBV12-3/TRBV12-4	14	TRBJ1-1	-	TGTGCCAGCAGCCGACGAGCGGGGCTTACTGAAGCTTTCTTT	CASSRRAGLTEAFF
-	TRBV20-1	15	TRBJ2-4	TRBD2	TGCAGTGCTAGAGATATCGGACTAGACGCACCGGTGGAGTACTTC	CSARDIGLDAPVEYF
-	TRBV20-1	14	TRBJ2-7	-	TGCAGTGCTAGACATCACGGGCGGGGCGTCGGGCAGTACTTC	CSARHHGRGVGQYF
many	TRBV5-1	13	TRBJ2-3	-	TGTGCCAGCAGCTTAGACCGGACAGATACGCAGTATTTT	CASSLDRTDTQYF
few	TRBV15	17	TRBJ2-5	TRBD1	TGTGCCACCAGCGGGGACAGGGTCTTTAGGGTACAAGAGACCCAGTACTTC	CATSGDRVFRVQETQYF
few	TRBV27	14	TRBJ2-5	-	TGTGCCAGCAGTTTACGGCAGGGGATGGAGACCCAGTACTTC	CASSLRQGMETQYF
-	TRBV6-5	13	TRBJ2-1	-	TGTGCCAGCAGTTACTCCCCCTGGGGTGAGCAGTTCTTC	CASSYSPWGEQFF
few	TRBV11-1	18	TRBJ2-7	-	TGTGCCAGCCTAATCCGGGACATCGCTCGCGGAAACTCCTACGAGCAGTACTTC	CASLIRDIARGNSYEQYF
-	TRBV9	15	TRBJ1-6	TRBD1	TGTGCCAGCAGCGGGGACAGGGGGTTTAGTTCACCCCTCCACTTT	CASSGDRGFSSPLHF
-	TRBV11-3	17	TRBJ2-2	TRBD2	TGTGCCAGCAGCTTAGATGGAAGCGGGAGAGTTTCCGGGGAGCTGTTTTTT	CASSLDGSGRVSGELFF
-	TRBV30	15	TRBJ1-6	TRBD1	TGTGCCTGGAGTGTAAATACAGGGGGGAACTCACCCCTCCACTTT	CAWSVNTGGNSPLHF
many	TRBV12-3/TRBV12-4	16	TRBJ1-2	-	TGTGCCAGCAGTCGACACACGCAGGGAGGGAACTATGGCTACACCTTC	CASSRHTQGGNYGYTF
-	TRBV4-3	9	TRBJ2-4	-	TGCGCCAGTGGGGCGGGTAAGAGGTTC	CASGAGKRF
few	TRBV20-1	16	TRBJ2-2	TRBD2	TGCAGTGCTAGAGATCAAGGACTAGCGTTCGGCGGGGAGCTGTTTTTT	CSARDQGLAFGGELFF
few	TRBV6-2/TRBV6-3	13	TRBJ2-7	TRBD2	TGTGCCAGCAGTTACGGGAGGGCCGTCGAGCAGTACTTC	CASSYGRAVEQYF
-	TRBV4-1	19	TRBJ2-7	TRBD1	TGCGCCAGCAGCCAACTCCCCGGGACAGATACCTCCGTCGGAAACGAGCAGTACTTC	CASSQLPGTDTSVGNEQYF
-	TRBV19	16	TRBJ2-2	TRBD1	TGTGCCAGTAGTCCAACGACAGGGGCGAAGGCCGGGGAGCTGTTTTTT	CASSPTTGAKAGELFF
-	TRBV3-1	15	TRBJ2-1	TRBD2	TGTGCCAGCAGACGGAGCGGGAGTAGCCACAATGAGCAGTTCTTC	CASRRSGSSHNEQFF
-	TRBV15	14	TRBJ1-2	-	TGTGCCACCAGCAGAGATACAGGTCCAGGGGGCTACACCTTC	CATSRDTGPGGYTF
few	TRBV27	13	TRBJ1-1	-	TGTGCCAGCAGGAATTCAGTACCCGGTGAAGCTTTCTTT	CASRNSVPGEAFF
-	TRBV3-1	14	TRBJ1-2	-	TGTGCCAGCAGCCAAGACCCCAGGGTAGGTGGCTACACCTTC	CASSQDPRVGGYTF
-	TRBV25-1	15	TRBJ1-2	TRBD1	TGTGCCCCAGCAAGAAAGTTCCGGACAGGGCACGGCTACACCTTC	CAPARKFRTGHGYTF
-	TRBV18	18	TRBJ2-1	-	TGTGCCAGCTCACGGGTTGGTGATTGGGGTGTCTCCTACAATGAGCAGTTCTTC	CASSRVGDWGVSYNEQFF
-	TRBV7-8	13	TRBJ2-7	-	TGTGCCAGCAGCTTAATGGGATCTGCAGAACAGTACTTC	CASSLMGSAEQYF